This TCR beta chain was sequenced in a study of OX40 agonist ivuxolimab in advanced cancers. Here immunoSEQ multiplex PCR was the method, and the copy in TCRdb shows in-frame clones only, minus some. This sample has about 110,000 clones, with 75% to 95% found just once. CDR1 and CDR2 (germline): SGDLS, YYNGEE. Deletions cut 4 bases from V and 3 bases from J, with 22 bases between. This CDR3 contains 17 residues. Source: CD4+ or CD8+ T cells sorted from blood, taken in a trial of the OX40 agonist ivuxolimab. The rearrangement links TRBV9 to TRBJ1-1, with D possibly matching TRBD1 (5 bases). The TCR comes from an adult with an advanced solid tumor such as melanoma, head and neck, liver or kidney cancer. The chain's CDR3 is CASSFLGSGKVDTEAFF. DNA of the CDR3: TGTGCCAGCAGCTTCCTGGGGTCAGGGAAGGTCGACACTGAAGCTTTCTTT.